Following are 13 T cell receptor beta chains from one sample sequenced in a study of blood T cell repertoires in COVID-19. This table comes from immunoSEQ multiplex PCR, and its TCRdb copy is limited to in-frame clones, with some not included. In the table there are more than 45,000 clones, roughly 80% of which are singletons. The sequenced sample consisted of peripheral blood. The receptor set was obtained from an older woman with acute or convalescent COVID-19.

The CDR3 coding sequence is TGTGCCAGCAGCCAGAGGATGGGACAGGGGTACACCGGGGAGCTGTTTTTT. Its protein is CASSQRMGQGYTGELFF. The genes are TRBV4-2 and TRBJ2-2; 10 bases match TRBD1. V gave up 3 bases and J gave up 3 bases; unmatched junction bases: 7. Germline assignment: CDR1 LGHNA and CDR2 YNFKEQ. CDR3 length: 17 amino acids.

The rearrangement uses TRBV19 and TRBJ2-5; D might be TRBD2 (6 bases). Germline V gives CDR1 LNHDA, CDR2 SQIVND (reference sequence). CDR3 length: 13 residues. The V gene lost 3 bases and the J gene lost 5 bases, with 10 bases spanning the gap. CDR3: CASSISRGETQYF. The CDR3 bases are TGTGCCAGTAGTATCTCCCGGGGGGAGACCCAGTACTTC.

This chain uses TRBV27 with TRBJ2-7; 10 nucleotides match TRBD1. CDR1 is MNHEY and CDR2 is SMNVEV in the germline V gene (reference sequence). V lost 4 bases to trimming and J lost 4 bases; unmatched junction nucleotides: 4. This CDR3 is 14 amino acids long. The CDR3, as DNA: TGTGCCAGCAGTTGGGCGGGACAGGGGTACGAGCAGTACTTC. Its translation is CASSWAGQGYEQYF.

The genes are TRBV29-1 and TRBJ2-2, with D possibly being TRBD2 (6 bases). The ends were cut back, 5 bases at V and 2 bases at J, with 9 bases in the middle. Germline V gene sequence: CDR1 SQVTM, CDR2 ANQGSEA. The CDR3 sequence is 13 residues long. CDR3 bases: TGCAGCGTTCGGGGGAGCAACACCGGGGAGCTGTTTTTT. Translated: CSVRGSNTGELFF.

V and J are TRBV6-6 and TRBJ2-6, with 7 positions matching TRBD2. Germline lookup yields CDR1 MNHNY and CDR2 SVGAGI (reference sequence). V shed 2 bases, J shed 4 bases, and the junction held 5 bases outside the gene matches. The CDR3 covers 16 residues. CDR3 in DNA: TGTGCCAGCAGTTACCCTCTAGCGGCCGGGGCCAACGTCCTGACTTTC. This gives the protein CASSYPLAAGANVLTF.

The V call is TRBV11-2, the J call TRBJ2-1, with D tentatively TRBD2 (5 bases). Per the germline V gene, CDR1 is SGHAT and CDR2 is FQNNGV. The ends were cut back, 3 bases at V and 10 bases at J, with 10 bases in the middle. The CDR3 contains 12 residues. CDR3 nucleotide sequence: TGTGCCAGCAGCTTCCATAGCGAGGAGCAGTTCTTC. Translating it yields CASSFHSEEQFF.

The chain joins TRBV2 to TRBJ2-3; no clear D gene. The CDR3 is made up of 13 amino acids. The V gene's germline CDR1 is SNHLY and CDR2 FYNNEI. V lost 3 bases to trimming and J lost 4 bases, with 8 bases between them. The DNA of the CDR3 is TGTGCCAGCAGTGACGGTGGGCCAGATACGCAGTATTTT. Protein: CASSDGGPDTQYF.

This chain links TRBV7-9 with TRBJ2-2, with 8 bases identical to TRBD1. Trimming at V came to 5 bases and at J to 2 bases, leaving 4 bases not matched to a gene. The CDR3 contains 15 residues. CDR1 is SEHNR, CDR2 FQNEAQ, per germline (reference sequence). In DNA, the CDR3 is TGTGCCAGCAGCGGTGACAGGGGTAACACCGGGGAGCTGTTTTTT. Protein product: CASSGDRGNTGELFF.

V and J are TRBV15 and TRBJ1-4; maybe TRBD1 (6 bases). The CDR3 loop spans 15 amino acids. Germline loops: CDR1 LNHNV, CDR2 YYDKDF (reference sequence). V lost 4 bases and J 4 bases, leaving 13 bases between the germline ends. CDR3 sequence reads: CATSMGGGRNEKLFF. The CDR3 coding sequence is TGTGCCACCAGCATGGGCGGGGGCCGTAATGAAAAACTGTTTTTT.

The V call is TRBV19, the J call TRBJ1-1, with TRBD1 identical over 8 bases. The CDR3 sequence is 14 residues long. With V trimmed by 5 bases and J by 5 bases, 7 bases remained unmatched. Germline V lookup: CDR1 LNHDA, CDR2 SQIVND (reference sequence). Here the CDR3 DNA reads TGTGCCAGTAGTTACAGGGGGGCTAGGACTGAAGCTTTCTTT. Protein sequence: CASSYRGARTEAFF.

The chain links TRBV30 to TRBJ2-2; D is unclear. The CDR3 loop spans 12 amino acids. Germline V gene sequence: CDR1 GTSNPN, CDR2 SVGIG (reference sequence). V lost 3 bases to trimming and J lost 4 bases, with 6 bases between them. The CDR3 DNA reads as TGTGCCTGGAGCTTCTCCACCGGGGAGCTGTTTTTT. It encodes CAWSFSTGELFF.

This chain uses TRBV7-9 with TRBJ1-4; 7 bases map to TRBD1. The CDR3 is 13 residues long. Losses at the gene ends were 3 bases for V and 8 bases for J; bases not matched to a gene: 3. CDR1 SEHNR and CDR2 FQNEAQ come from the germline V gene (reference sequence). CDR3 in DNA: TGTGCCAGCAGCTTGACAGGGTTGGAAAAACTGTTTTTT. It translates to CASSLTGLEKLFF.

This clone was detected a few times. The chain joins TRBV7-9 to TRBJ2-1; TRBD2 matches 8 bases. CDR1 SEHNR and CDR2 FQNEAQ come from the germline V gene (reference sequence). The CDR3 covers 15 residues. The J segment lost 7 bases and the V segment lost 5 bases, leaving 10 bases of the junction unmatched. CDR3 nucleotides: TGTGCCAGCAGCCCAGGCGCGGGGGGCCCTAATGAGCAGTTCTTC. Its protein is CASSPGAGGPNEQFF.